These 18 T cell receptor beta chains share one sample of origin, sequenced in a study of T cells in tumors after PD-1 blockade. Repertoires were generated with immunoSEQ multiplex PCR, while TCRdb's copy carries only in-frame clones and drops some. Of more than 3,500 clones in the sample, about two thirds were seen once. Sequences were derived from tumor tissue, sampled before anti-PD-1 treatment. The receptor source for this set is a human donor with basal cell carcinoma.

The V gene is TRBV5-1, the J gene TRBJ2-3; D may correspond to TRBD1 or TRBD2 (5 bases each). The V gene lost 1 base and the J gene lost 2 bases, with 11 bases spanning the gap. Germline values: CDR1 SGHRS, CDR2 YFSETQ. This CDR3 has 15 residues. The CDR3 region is CASSLSGPTTDTQYF. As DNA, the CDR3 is TGCGCCAGCAGCTTGTCGGGACCTACCACAGATACGCAGTATTTT.

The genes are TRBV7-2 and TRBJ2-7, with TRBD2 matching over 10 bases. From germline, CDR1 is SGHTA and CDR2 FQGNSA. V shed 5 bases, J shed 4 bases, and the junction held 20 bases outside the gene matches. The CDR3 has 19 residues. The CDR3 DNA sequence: TGTGCCAGCAGCCCCCGTGGGGGGAGAGCTAGCGGGGGACCTTACGAGCAGTACTTC. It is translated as CASSPRGGRASGGPYEQYF.

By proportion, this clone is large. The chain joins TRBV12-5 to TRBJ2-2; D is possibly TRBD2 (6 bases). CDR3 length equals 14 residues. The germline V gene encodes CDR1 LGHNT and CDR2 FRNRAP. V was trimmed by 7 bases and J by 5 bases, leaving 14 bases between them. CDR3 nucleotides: TGTGCTAGTGTGCGGGCCGGGGGTACCGGGGAGCTGTTTTTT. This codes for CASVRAGGTGELFF.

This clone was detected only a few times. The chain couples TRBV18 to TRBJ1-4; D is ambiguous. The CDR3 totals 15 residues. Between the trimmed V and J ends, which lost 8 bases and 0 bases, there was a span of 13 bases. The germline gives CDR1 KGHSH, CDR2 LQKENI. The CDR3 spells CASRGEIATNEKLFF. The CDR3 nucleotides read TGTGCCAGCCGGGGAGAAATTGCAACTAATGAAAAACTGTTTTTT. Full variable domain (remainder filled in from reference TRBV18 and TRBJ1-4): NAGVMQNPRHLVRRRGQEARLRCSPMKGHSHVYWYRQLPEEGLKFMVYLQKENIIDESGMPKERFSAEFPKEGPSILRIQQVVRGDSAAYFCASRGEIATNEKLFFGSGTQLSVL.

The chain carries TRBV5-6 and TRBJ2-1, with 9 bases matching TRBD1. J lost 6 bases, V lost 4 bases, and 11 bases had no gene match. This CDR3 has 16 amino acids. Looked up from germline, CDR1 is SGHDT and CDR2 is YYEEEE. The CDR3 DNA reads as TGTGCCAGCAGCCGCCAGGACAGGGGAACTCGCAATGAGCAGTTCTTC. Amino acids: CASSRQDRGTRNEQFF.

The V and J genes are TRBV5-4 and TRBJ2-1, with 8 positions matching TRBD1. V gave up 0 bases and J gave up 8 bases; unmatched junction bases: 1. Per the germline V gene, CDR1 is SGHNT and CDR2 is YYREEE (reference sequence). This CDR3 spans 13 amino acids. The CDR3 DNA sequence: TGTGCCAGCAGCTTGGAGACAGGGGATGAGCAGTTCTTC. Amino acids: CASSLETGDEQFF. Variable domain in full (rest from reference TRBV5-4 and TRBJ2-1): ETGVTQSPTHLIKTRGQQVTLRCSSQSGHNTVSWYQQALGQGPQFIFQYYREEENGRGNFPPRFSGLQFPNYSSELNVNALELDDSALYLCASSLETGDEQFFGPGTRLTVL.

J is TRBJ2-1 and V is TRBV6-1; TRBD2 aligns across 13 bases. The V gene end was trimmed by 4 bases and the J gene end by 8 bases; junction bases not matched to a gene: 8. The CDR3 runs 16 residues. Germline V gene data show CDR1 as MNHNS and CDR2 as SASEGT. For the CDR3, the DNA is TGTGCCAGCAGTGTAGAACTAGCGGGGGGGAGGGATGAGCAGTTCTTC. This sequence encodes CASSVELAGGRDEQFF.

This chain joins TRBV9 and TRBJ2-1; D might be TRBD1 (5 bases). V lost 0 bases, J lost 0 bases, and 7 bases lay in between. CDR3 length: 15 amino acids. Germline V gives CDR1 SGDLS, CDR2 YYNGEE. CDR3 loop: CASSVGQSSYNEQFF. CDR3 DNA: TGTGCCAGCAGCGTAGGACAGAGCTCCTACAATGAGCAGTTCTTC.

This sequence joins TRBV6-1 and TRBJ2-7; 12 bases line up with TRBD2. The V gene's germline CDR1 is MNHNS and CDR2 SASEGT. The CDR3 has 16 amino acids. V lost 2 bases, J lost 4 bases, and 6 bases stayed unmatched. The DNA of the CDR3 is TGTGCCAGCAGTGAAATTGGACTAGCGGGATGGTACGAGCAGTACTTC. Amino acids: CASSEIGLAGWYEQYF.

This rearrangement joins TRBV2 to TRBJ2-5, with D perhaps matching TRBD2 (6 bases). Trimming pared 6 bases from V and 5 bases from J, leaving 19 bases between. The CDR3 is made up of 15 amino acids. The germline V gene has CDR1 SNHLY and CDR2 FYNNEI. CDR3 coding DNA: TGTGCCAGCAGCGCCAATAGCGGAGGGCAGGAGACCCAGTACTTC. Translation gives CASSANSGGQETQYF.

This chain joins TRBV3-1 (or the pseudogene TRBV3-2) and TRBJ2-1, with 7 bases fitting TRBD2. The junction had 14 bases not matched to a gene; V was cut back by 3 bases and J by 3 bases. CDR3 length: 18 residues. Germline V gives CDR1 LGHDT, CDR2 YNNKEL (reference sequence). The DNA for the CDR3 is TGTGCCAGCAGCCAGGGGACTTGGGGGAGGGCCGGCTACAATGAGCAGTTCTTC. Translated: CASSQGTWGRAGYNEQFF.

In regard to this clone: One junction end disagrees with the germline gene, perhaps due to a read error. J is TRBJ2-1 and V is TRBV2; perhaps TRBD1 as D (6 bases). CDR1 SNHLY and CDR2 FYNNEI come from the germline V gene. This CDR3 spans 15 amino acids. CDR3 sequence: CAGSRQVGRYNEQFF. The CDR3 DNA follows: TGTGCCGGCAGTCGACAGGTGGGGCGATACAATGAGCAGTTCTTC. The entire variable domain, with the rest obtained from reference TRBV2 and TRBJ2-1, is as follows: EPEVTQTPSHQVTQMGQEVILRCVPISNHLYFYWYRQILGQKVEFLVSFYNNEISEKSEIFDDQFSVERPDGSNFTLKIRSTKLEDSAMYFCAGSRQVGRYNEQFFGPGTRLTVL.

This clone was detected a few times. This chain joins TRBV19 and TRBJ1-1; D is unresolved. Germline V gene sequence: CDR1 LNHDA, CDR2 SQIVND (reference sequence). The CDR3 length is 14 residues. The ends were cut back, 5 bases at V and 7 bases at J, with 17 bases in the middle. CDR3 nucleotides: TGTGCCAGTAGTCTAGGACCCCTCAGGAGTGAAGCTTTCTTT. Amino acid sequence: CASSLGPLRSEAFF.

CDR3 protein: CASSRGRGYTF. For the CDR3, the DNA is TGTGCCAGCAGTCGAGGGCGTGGCTACACCTTC. The chain employs TRBV3-1 (or the pseudogene TRBV3-2) and TRBJ1-2; no clear D. V was trimmed by 6 bases and J by 7 bases, leaving 9 bases between them. The CDR3 has 11 residues. CDR1 is LGHDT, CDR2 YNNKEL, per germline (reference sequence).

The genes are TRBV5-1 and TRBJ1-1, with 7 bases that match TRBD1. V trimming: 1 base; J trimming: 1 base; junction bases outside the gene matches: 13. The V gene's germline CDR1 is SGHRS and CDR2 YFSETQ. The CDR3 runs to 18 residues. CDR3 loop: CASSLMPGGIVGNTEAFF. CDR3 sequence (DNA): TGCGCCAGCAGCTTGATGCCAGGGGGAATAGTGGGGAACACTGAAGCTTTCTTT.

The CDR3 sequence is CAISAGNEQYF. CDR3 DNA: TGTGCCATCAGTGCCGGCAACGAGCAGTACTTC. This chain uses TRBV10-3 with TRBJ2-7; D not certain. The germline V gene has CDR1 ENHRY and CDR2 SYGVKD. The CDR3 runs 11 residues. Trimming removed 4 bases at V and 5 bases at J, with 6 bases between.

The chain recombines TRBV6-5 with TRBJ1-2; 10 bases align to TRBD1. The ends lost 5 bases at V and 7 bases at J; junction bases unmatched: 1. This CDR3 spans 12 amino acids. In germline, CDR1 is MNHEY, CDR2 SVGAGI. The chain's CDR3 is CASSRQGAGYTF. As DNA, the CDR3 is TGTGCCAGCAGTCGACAGGGGGCTGGCTACACCTTC.

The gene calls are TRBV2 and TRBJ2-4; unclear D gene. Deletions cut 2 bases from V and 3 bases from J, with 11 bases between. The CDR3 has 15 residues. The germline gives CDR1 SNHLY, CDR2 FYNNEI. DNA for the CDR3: TGTGCCAGCAGTGAAAGAGGTCCGGGCAAAAACATTCAGTACTTC. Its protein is CASSERGPGKNIQYF.